Listed below are T cell receptor beta chains from one sample, sequenced in a study of shared clonotypes between healthy human individuals. Sequencing used immunoSEQ multiplex PCR; TCRdb keeps in-frame clones, though not all of them. The sample lists millions of clones, just over 90% seen once, with around 0.14% in the top ten. Sequencing used naive CD4+ T cells sorted from blood. The source is a man between 18 and 29 years old in good health. CDR3s include the opening cysteine and the closing phenylalanine or tryptophan.

TRBJ1-3	TRBV10-3	CAITGGPGNTIYF
TRBJ1-1	TRBV5-4	CASSREYNAEAFF
TRBJ2-3	TRBV18	CASSPSERGGTDTQYF
TRBJ1-1	TRBV6-5	CASKFLNTEAFF
TRBJ1-2	TRBV18	CASSPPAGPGYTF
TRBJ2-5	TRBV5-1	CASSFRGGETQYF
TRBJ2-3	TRBV7-2	CASSFMTSRTTDTQYF
TRBJ2-7	TRBV9	CASSDEGHEQYF
TRBJ2-5	TRBV18	CASSPPGQAQETQYF
TRBJ2-1	TRBV5-4	CASSLASGRGLDNEQFF
TRBJ1-4	TRBV5-1	CASSLEGQGNEKLFF
TRBJ1-5	TRBV7-6	CASSLTEDQPQHF
TRBJ1-2	TRBV4-1	CASSQDPNRDRDF
TRBJ2-7	TRBV7-8	CASSWDRFNYEQYF
TRBJ2-5	TRBV10-3	CAISDRGSQETQYF
TRBJ1-1	TRBV28	CASSYHRGFNTEAFF
TRBJ2-7	TRBV5-1	CASSLISGRDEQYF
TRBJ2-5	TRBV5-1	CASRRPEETQYF
TRBJ1-1	TRBV4-1	CASSQDGQLGRTEAFF
TRBJ1-1	TRBV10-3	CAISEWADSAFF
TRBJ2-7	TRBV10-3	CAISESRGGFFYEQYF
TRBJ2-5	TRBV5-4	CASSLASHTQETQYF
TRBJ1-5	TRBV30	CAWSVAGGNQPQHF
TRBJ1-6	TRBV18	CASSRTGGLGSPLHF
TRBJ1-6	TRBV30	CAWTPGFGSPLHF
TRBJ2-3	TRBV11-2	CASSLARSGRGTDTQYF
TRBJ1-2	TRBV5-1	CASSLEPGQGHGYTF
TRBJ2-3	TRBV7-9	CASSLGSGMEDTQYF
TRBJ2-7	TRBV5-1	CASSAGTSGYEQYF
TRBJ2-1	TRBV5-4	CASSSRDSSYNEQFF
TRBJ1-2	TRBV10-3	CAISEEGQGGYGYTF
TRBJ2-3	TRBV5-1	CASSLTGTSGLTDTQYF
TRBJ2-2	TRBV30	CAWRKLAGRTGELFF
TRBJ1-6	TRBV7-8	CASSGTNNSPLHF
TRBJ2-7	TRBV19	CASSTGLLYEQYF
TRBJ1-5	TRBV14	CASSQGATAPQHF
TRBJ1-3	TRBV9	CASSVGGSGLSSGNTIYF
.	TRBV30	CAWSPVPYEQYF
TRBJ2-7	TRBV2	CASSVERVRYEQYF
TRBJ2-5	TRBV7-9	CASSPTGPSQYF
TRBJ2-5	TRBV5-1	CASSFTGGKETQYF
TRBJ2-7	TRBV5-5	CASSRGLYEQYF
TRBJ2-7	TRBV5-1	CASSLFGSPYEQYF
TRBJ2-2	TRBV18	CASSPDPANTGELFF
TRBJ2-5	TRBV14	CASSQRLGETQYF
TRBJ2-3	TRBV28	CASREGSTDTQYF
TRBJ1-1	TRBV19	CASMLQGSTEAFF
TRBJ2-3	TRBV4-2	CASSQESSTPDTQYF
TRBJ2-7	TRBV27	CASSPPPGRRSYEQYF
TRBJ1-1	TRBV7-9	CASSLAGPNTEAFF
TRBJ1-1	TRBV19	CASSTQGAGGTEAFF
TRBJ1-6	TRBV23-1	CASSQWRQVPYNSPLHF
TRBJ2-3	TRBV10-3	CAIRQGREDTQYF